The 18 T cell receptor beta chains presented below share a single source sample, sequenced in a study of shared clonotypes between healthy human individuals. Profiled with immunoSEQ multiplex PCR; TCRdb holds only in-frame clones, not every one. The sample holds roughly 2 million clones, 95% seen once. The specimen sequenced was naive CD4+ T cells sorted from blood. Subset in this sample: CD45RA+ positively selected. These receptors came from a man aged 18 to 29 in good health.

Regarding this clone: The identical CDR3 is also encoded by other nucleotide sequences in the sample. V usage is TRBV2 and J usage is TRBJ2-7; D possibly corresponds to TRBD2 (6 bases). Germline CDR1 is SNHLY and CDR2 is FYNNEI. CDR3 size: 12 residues. V was cut by 4 bases and J by 3 bases, with 7 bases left in between. The DNA of the CDR3 is TGTGCCAGCAGTGGACTAGGCTACGAGCAGTACTTC. Translating it yields CASSGLGYEQYF.

The chain has TRBV6-6 and TRBJ2-7, with 9 bases matching TRBD2. The CDR3 is made up of 14 amino acids. Germline V gene data show CDR1 as MNHNY and CDR2 as SVGAGI (reference sequence). V shed 2 bases, J shed 7 bases, and the junction held 6 bases outside the gene matches. CDR3 in amino acids: CASSYRELAGEQYF. For the CDR3, the DNA is TGTGCCAGCAGTTACCGGGAGCTAGCGGGGGAGCAGTACTTC.

The chain joins TRBV19 to TRBJ2-4; 8 positions agree with TRBD1. V lost 4 bases and J lost 5; bases outside the gene matches: 4. The CDR3 spans 14 residues. Germline-derived CDR1 and CDR2 are LNHDA and SQIVND (reference sequence). The CDR3 coding sequence is TGTGCCAGTAGTACGACAGGGGCGCAAAACATTCAGTACTTC. It translates to CASSTTGAQNIQYF.

A single count supports this clone. The rearrangement links TRBV7-9 to TRBJ2-4; 7 nucleotides align to TRBD1. The ends lost 5 bases at V and 3 bases at J; junction bases unmatched: 7. This CDR3 contains 15 residues. Germline-derived CDR1 and CDR2 are SEHNR and FQNEAQ (reference sequence). CDR3 nucleotides: TGTGCCAGCAGCAACTCGGACAGGCGCAAAAACATTCAGTACTTC. Its protein is CASSNSDRRKNIQYF.

The chain links TRBV30 to TRBJ2-7; D is possibly TRBD1 or TRBD2 (6 bases each). Germline lookup yields CDR1 GTSNPN and CDR2 SVGIG (reference sequence). The length of the CDR3 is 15 residues. V lost 1 base, J lost 3 bases, and 16 bases lay in between. CDR3 DNA: TGTGCCTGGAGTGGACAGTCCAAGGGGGGCTACGAGCAGTACTTC. Translated, it gives CAWSGQSKGGYEQYF.

The V and J genes are TRBV19 and TRBJ2-1; a possible D gene is TRBD1 (6 bases). Trimming took off 10 bases at V and 3 bases at J, with 16 bases between the two ends. Germline CDR1 is LNHDA and CDR2 is SQIVND (reference sequence). This CDR3 comprises 14 residues. CDR3 in DNA: TGTGCCACCACTAGGGGGATCGGCTACAATGAGCAGTTCTTC. It yields the protein CATTRGIGYNEQFF.

The chain couples TRBV10-3 to TRBJ1-3; D uncertain. Germline CDR1 and CDR2: ENHRY and SYGVKD. CDR3 size: 15 residues. Trimming removed 3 bases at V and 0 bases at J, with 9 bases between. This CDR3 reads CAISEGRDSGNTIYF. The CDR3 nucleotides are TGTGCCATCAGTGAAGGCAGAGACTCTGGAAACACCATATATTTT.

The V and J genes are TRBV9 and TRBJ2-1, with a tentative D call TRBD2 (5 bases). V was trimmed by 1 base and J by 4 bases, leaving 12 bases between them. The CDR3 covers 15 residues. Looked up from germline, CDR1 is SGDLS and CDR2 is YYNGEE. The CDR3 DNA reads as TGTGCCAGCAGCGTATACTCGGGAACTTACAATGAGCAGTTCTTC. Residues: CASSVYSGTYNEQFF.

The rearrangement joins TRBV6-5 to TRBJ1-2; D not certain. The CDR3 extends over 15 amino acids. V was clipped by 0 bases and J by 8 bases, with 16 bases between them. Germline V gene sequence: CDR1 MNHEY, CDR2 SVGAGI. The CDR3 sequence: CASSYSLWAQSGYTF. Written as DNA, the CDR3 is TGTGCCAGCAGTTACTCGTTATGGGCTCAAAGCGGCTACACCTTC.

The chain couples TRBV2 to TRBJ2-5, with 8 bases that match TRBD1. Germline values: CDR1 SNHLY, CDR2 FYNNEI. This CDR3 comprises 12 residues. V was pared by 5 bases and J by 8 bases, with 4 bases of the junction left unmatched. CDR3 bases: TGTGCCAGCAGTTCCGACAGGGGAACCCAGTACTTC. This gives the protein CASSSDRGTQYF.

This chain connects TRBV28 to TRBJ1-2; D remains ambiguous. Deletions cut 8 bases from V and 8 bases from J, with 21 bases between. Per germline, CDR1 MDHEN and CDR2 SYDVKM. The CDR3 length is 14 residues. CDR3 sequence (DNA): TGTGCCAGCGCTCTGCTTAGGGAAGTGGGCGGCTACACCTTC. Amino acid sequence: CASALLREVGGYTF.

The rearrangement joins TRBV5-1 to TRBJ2-3, with 11 bases fitting TRBD2. Germline loops: CDR1 SGHRS, CDR2 YFSETQ. V lost 4 bases to trimming and J lost 0 bases; unmatched junction nucleotides: 4. The CDR3 spans 16 residues. This CDR3 reads CASSRGLADSTDTQYF. In nucleotides, the CDR3 is TGCGCCAGCAGCAGGGGACTAGCGGATAGCACAGATACGCAGTATTTT.

The rearrangement links TRBV18 to TRBJ2-1; D perhaps matches TRBD2 (6 bases). This CDR3 is 14 amino acids long. The ends were cut back, 3 bases at V and 7 bases at J, with 13 bases in the middle. The V gene's germline CDR1 is KGHSH and CDR2 LQKENI. The CDR3 is CASSPSGTQNEQFF. The DNA of the CDR3 is TGTGCCAGCTCACCTTCAGGGACTCAAAATGAGCAGTTCTTC.

The chain uses TRBV19 and TRBJ1-5; 11 bases match TRBD1. V lost 5 bases and J lost 5; bases outside the gene matches: 8. Looked up from germline, CDR1 is LNHDA and CDR2 is SQIVND (reference sequence). This CDR3 region has 16 residues. The CDR3 DNA reads TGTGCCAGTAGTCCGCGGACAGGGGGCCTGGATCAGCCCCAGCATTTT. This codes for CASSPRTGGLDQPQHF.

The chain combines TRBV5-1 with TRBJ2-7; possibly TRBD1 for D (8 bases). Trimming removed 6 bases at V and 2 bases at J, with 15 bases between. This CDR3 contains 14 residues. From germline, CDR1 is SGHRS and CDR2 YFSETQ. The CDR3 sequence is CASTNRGGPYEQYF. The CDR3 DNA reads TGCGCCAGCACGAACAGGGGGGGCCCCTACGAGCAGTACTTC.

This chain uses TRBV18 with TRBJ2-1; TRBD1 might be the D (6 bases). The CDR3 covers 15 residues. V was pared by 4 bases and J by 10 bases, with 20 bases between. Germline values: CDR1 KGHSH, CDR2 LQKENI. The CDR3 DNA follows: TGTGCCAGCTCACGCTCGTCGTGGGGGCAGGAGGAGCAGTTCTTC. This gives the protein CASSRSSWGQEEQFF.

This rearrangement joins TRBV18 to TRBJ2-7; 12 nucleotides align to TRBD1. Germline lookup yields CDR1 KGHSH and CDR2 LQKENI. The CDR3 runs 16 residues. After removal of 0 bases from V and 0 bases from J, the junction contained 0 bases not matched to a gene. The chain's CDR3 is CASSPPGQGASYEQYF. The CDR3 DNA reads TGTGCCAGCTCACCACCGGGACAGGGGGCCTCCTACGAGCAGTACTTC.

The rearrangement uses TRBV30 and TRBJ2-5; D might be TRBD2 (5 bases). Germline CDR1 is GTSNPN and CDR2 is SVGIG (reference sequence). The CDR3 totals 12 residues. The V end was cut by 2 bases, the J end by 7 bases, with 11 bases between. The DNA for the CDR3 is TGTGCCTGGAGTACTTTAGAGGGGACCCAGTACTTC. Protein product: CAWSTLEGTQYF.